These T cell receptor beta chains were read from a single sample in a study of blood T cell repertoires in COVID-19. Only in-frame clones appear in the TCRdb table, and some are missing; sequencing was by immunoSEQ multiplex PCR. In the table there are some 80,000 clones, roughly nine tenths of which are singletons. What was sequenced was peripheral blood. All receptors derive from a woman of 80 years or more with active or convalescent COVID-19. Each CDR3 is given with its conserved first and last residue. Fields, in order: D gene, V gene, J gene, clone size, CDR3 protein, CDR3 DNA. A D gene is named only where the DNA matches it firmly. Size values are once, few and many counts, or a class for expanded clones, and some rows have none.

NA	TRBV6-6	TRBJ1-1	NA	CASSQGVIDTEAFF	TGTGCCAGCAGTCAAGGGGTAATCGACACTGAAGCTTTCTTT
TRBD2	TRBV5-4	TRBJ2-5	NA	CASSSLAGGPKETQYF	TGTGCCAGCAGCTCACTAGCGGGGGGGCCGAAGGAGACCCAGTACTTC
NA	TRBV28	TRBJ1-5	NA	CASRAAEPQHF	TGTGCCAGCAGAGCGGCCGAGCCCCAGCATTTT
NA	TRBV4-1	TRBJ1-1	NA	CASSHRTEPQNTEAFF	TGCGCCAGCAGCCACCGGACAGAGCCTCAGAACACTGAAGCTTTCTTT
TRBD2	TRBV13	TRBJ2-3	NA	CASSLPPSGGAGTDTQYF	TGTGCCAGCAGCCTCCCCCCTAGCGGGGGGGCGGGCACAGATACGCAGTATTTT
TRBD2	TRBV6-5	TRBJ2-5	NA	CASSSGTSGGETQYF	TGTGCCAGCAGTTCCGGGACTAGCGGGGGAGAGACCCAGTACTTC
NA	TRBV19	TRBJ2-1	once	CASSWPGAYNEQFF	TGTGCCAGTAGTTGGCCGGGAGCCTACAATGAGCAGTTCTTC
TRBD2	TRBV7-2	TRBJ2-7	NA	CASSLLGGASYEQYF	TGTGCCAGCAGCTTACTCGGGGGGGCCTCCTACGAGCAGTACTTC
TRBD2	TRBV7-2	TRBJ2-5	once	CASSLVTGSSGGARETQYF	TGTGCCAGCAGCTTAGTAACGGGGAGTAGCGGGGGGGCTCGAGAGACCCAGTACTTC
NA	TRBV3-1/TRBV3-2	TRBJ2-1	NA	CASSLTEQVPYNEQFF	TGTGCCAGCAGCCTTACCGAACAGGTTCCCTACAATGAGCAGTTCTTC
NA	TRBV27	TRBJ2-7	NA	CASSSSVAVSSYEQYF	TGTGCCAGCAGTTCTAGTGTAGCGGTAAGCTCCTACGAGCAGTACTTC
TRBD1	TRBV5-4	TRBJ1-2	few	CASSLVGTASYGYTF	TGTGCCAGCAGCTTGGTTGGGACAGCTTCCTATGGCTACACCTTC
NA	TRBV7-9	TRBJ1-2	NA	CASSFRGADGYTF	TGTGCCAGCAGCTTCCGGGGAGCAGATGGCTACACCTTC
NA	TRBV4-1	TRBJ2-7	NA	CASSQDTSSYEQYF	TGCGCCAGCAGCCAAGATACCAGCTCCTACGAGCAGTACTTC
NA	TRBV6-5	TRBJ2-7	NA	CASSYGTPRDEQYF	TGTGCCAGCAGTTACGGGACACCGAGGGACGAGCAGTACTTC
TRBD1	TRBV2	TRBJ1-4	NA	CASIPGQASGNEKLFF	TGTGCCAGCATACCGGGACAGGCTTCGGGGAATGAAAAACTGTTTTTT
TRBD1	TRBV6-5	TRBJ2-1	NA	CASSYSRQGAPIEQFF	TGTGCCAGCAGTTACTCGAGACAGGGGGCGCCGATTGAGCAGTTCTTC
NA	TRBV3-1/TRBV3-2	TRBJ2-2	once	CASSHSRTGELFF	TGTGCCAGCAGCCACTCTAGAACCGGGGAGCTGTTTTTT
NA	TRBV12-3/TRBV12-4	TRBJ1-2	once	CASSFSQYGYTF	TGTGCCAGCAGTTTTTCCCAATATGGCTACACCTTC
NA	TRBV30	TRBJ1-5	NA	CAWSVRGNQPQHF	TGTGCCTGGAGTGTAAGGGGGAATCAGCCCCAGCATTTT
NA	TRBV28	TRBJ1-3	NA	CASSPSGGSGNTIYF	TGTGCCAGCAGTCCTTCCGGGGGCTCTGGAAACACCATATATTTT
NA	TRBV6-5	TRBJ1-2	NA	CASSYGRLYGYTF	TGTGCCAGCAGTTACGGGAGGCTCTATGGCTACACCTTC
TRBD1	TRBV4-3	TRBJ2-3	NA	CASSPWDSSTDTQYF	TGCGCCAGCAGCCCCTGGGACAGTAGCACAGATACGCAGTATTTT
TRBD2	TRBV7-2	TRBJ2-7	NA	CASSAPTSGETEQYF	TGTGCCAGCAGCGCCCCGACTAGCGGGGAAACCGAGCAGTACTTC
TRBD1	TRBV9	TRBJ2-1	NA	CASSVPGQGGTSYNEQFF	TGTGCCAGCAGCGTCCCAGGACAGGGGGGTACCTCCTACAATGAGCAGTTCTTC
TRBD1	TRBV25-1	TRBJ2-7	NA	CASSVGTGAYEQYF	TGTGCCAGCAGTGTTGGGACAGGGGCCTACGAGCAGTACTTC
NA	TRBV5-4	TRBJ2-4	once	CASSLSGENIQYF	TGTGCCAGCAGCTTGTCGGGGGAAAACATTCAGTACTTC
NA	TRBV12-5	TRBJ1-1	NA	CASAQPRGGPNTEAFF	TGTGCTAGTGCCCAACCTCGGGGGGGACCGAACACTGAAGCTTTCTTT
TRBD2	TRBV9	TRBJ2-3	NA	CASSLPNGGAPDTQYF	TGTGCCAGCAGCCTTCCGAACGGGGGGGCGCCAGATACGCAGTATTTT
NA	TRBV7-9	TRBJ2-7	once	CASSPGVGEQYF	TGTGCCAGCAGCCCCGGGGTGGGCGAGCAGTACTTC
NA	TRBV9	TRBJ2-3	NA	CASSGISAKASTDTQYF	TGTGCCAGCAGCGGAATAAGTGCAAAAGCTAGCACAGATACGCAGTATTTT
NA	TRBV5-4	TRBJ2-1	NA	CASSLGGSNEQFF	TGTGCCAGCAGCTTAGGGGGAAGCAATGAGCAGTTCTTC
TRBD1	TRBV19	TRBJ1-5	NA	CASSETGTGRNQPQHF	TGTGCCAGTAGCGAAACCGGGACAGGCCGCAATCAGCCCCAGCATTTT
NA	TRBV28	TRBJ1-5	NA	CASSFGQVGQPQHF	TGTGCCAGCAGTTTTGGGCAGGTGGGTCAGCCCCAGCATTTT
NA	TRBV6-4	TRBJ1-2	NA	CASSDWGGYGYTF	TGTGCCAGCAGTGACTGGGGCGGCTATGGCTACACCTTC
NA	TRBV7-9	TRBJ1-2	NA	CASSLEVSWAGPYGYTF	TGTGCCAGCAGCTTAGAGGTTTCATGGGCAGGGCCCTATGGCTACACCTTC
NA	TRBV5-6	TRBJ2-1	NA	CASELGQEAYNEQFF	TGTGCCAGCGAGCTTGGGCAGGAAGCATACAATGAGCAGTTCTTC
TRBD1	TRBV6-6	TRBJ1-4	NA	CASSRRRDSNEKLFF	TGTGCCAGCAGCCGACGGAGGGACAGTAATGAAAAACTGTTTTTT
TRBD1	TRBV24-1	TRBJ2-4	NA	CATSEGTGIPAKNIQYF	TGTGCCACCAGTGAAGGGACAGGGATCCCCGCCAAAAACATTCAGTACTTC
TRBD1	TRBV4-2	TRBJ1-2	NA	CASSQIQGADYGYTF	TGTGCCAGCAGCCAAATTCAGGGGGCGGACTATGGCTACACCTTC
NA	TRBV9	TRBJ1-4	NA	CASSEGGGITNEKLFF	TGTGCCAGCAGCGAAGGCGGGGGTATCACTAATGAAAAACTGTTTTTT
NA	TRBV20-1	TRBJ2-3	NA	CSASRDTQYF	TGCAGTGCTAGCCGAGATACGCAGTATTTT
NA	TRBV5-6	TRBJ1-2	NA	CASSSAEAPYGYTF	TGTGCCAGCAGTTCCGCAGAGGCTCCTTATGGCTACACCTTC
NA	TRBV4-2	TRBJ2-6	NA	CASSQPGVGFPGANVLTF	TGTGCCAGCAGCCAACCAGGGGTGGGGTTCCCTGGGGCCAACGTCCTGACTTTC
NA	TRBV2	TRBJ2-5	NA	CASRNFQETQYF	TGTGCCAGCAGGAACTTTCAAGAGACCCAGTACTTC
TRBD1	TRBV7-9	TRBJ1-4	NA	CASSERTGGGGEKLFF	TGTGCCAGCAGCGAAAGGACAGGGGGAGGTGGTGAAAAACTGTTTTTT
TRBD1	TRBV28	TRBJ2-7	NA	CASSSATGGGYEQYF	TGTGCCAGCAGCTCTGCGACAGGGGGCGGGTACGAGCAGTACTTC
NA	TRBV3-1/TRBV3-2	TRBJ1-2	NA	CASSQGIGAAYGYTF	TGTGCCAGCAGCCAAGGAATAGGGGCCGCCTATGGCTACACCTTC
TRBD2	TRBV4-2	TRBJ2-7	NA	CASSPERGSSYEQYF	TGTGCCAGCAGCCCCGAGCGGGGGAGCTCCTACGAGCAGTACTTC